This T cell receptor beta chain was retrieved from a study of post-analysis software for immune sequencing data. Concerning this clonotype itself: What it binds is unknown.

Overall study findings and caveats: About 5 TRBV segments occurring more often in patients than controls included TRBV5-6, TRBV5-1 and TRBV20-1.

J lost 11 bases, V lost 0 bases, and 14 bases had no gene match. The CDR3 totals 16 residues. Germline V gene data show CDR1 as ENHRY and CDR2 as SYGVKD. Prepared libraries of TCR beta cDNA carried unique molecular identifiers. TCRdb recomputed calls from the PCR reads with MiXCR, one row per CDR3 protein. The sample contains approximately 690,000 distinct CDR3 sequences, 55% to 60% of which appear only once. This clonotype originated in a girl aged 2 to 10 with multiple sclerosis. V gene TRBV10-3 combines with J gene TRBJ2-5, with TRBD2 matching 8 bases. The material sequenced was blood. CDR3 coding DNA: TGTGCCATCAGTGAGTCTGTAAACGGGAGGGCCGAGGAGCAGTACTTC. It translates to CAISESVNGRAEEQYF.